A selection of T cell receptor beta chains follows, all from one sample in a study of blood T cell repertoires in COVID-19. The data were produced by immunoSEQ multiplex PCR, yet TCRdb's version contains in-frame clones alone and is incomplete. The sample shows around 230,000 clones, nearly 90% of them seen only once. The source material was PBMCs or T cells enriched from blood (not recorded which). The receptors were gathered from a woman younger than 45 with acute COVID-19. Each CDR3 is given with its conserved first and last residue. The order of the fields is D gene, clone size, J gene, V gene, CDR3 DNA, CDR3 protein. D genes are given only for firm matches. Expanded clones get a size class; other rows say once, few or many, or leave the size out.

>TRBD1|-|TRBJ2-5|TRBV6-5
TGTGCCAGCAGACGACCGGGACAGGTCTCGGAGACCCAGTACTTC
CASRRPGQVSETQYF
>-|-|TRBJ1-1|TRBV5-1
TGCGCCAGCAGCTTGGGGAGCGGGGGAGGGACTGAAGCTTTCTTT
CASSLGSGGGTEAFF
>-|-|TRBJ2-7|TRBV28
TGTGCCAGCGCGATGGACACCTACGAGCAGTACTTC
CASAMDTYEQYF
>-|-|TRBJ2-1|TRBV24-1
TGTGCCACCCAGACAGGCTACAATGAGCAGTTCTTC
CATQTGYNEQFF
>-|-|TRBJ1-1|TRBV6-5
TGTGCCAGCAGTTCGGATACTATGAACACTGAAGCTTTCTTT
CASSSDTMNTEAFF
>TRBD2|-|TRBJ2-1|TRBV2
TGTGCCAGCAGTGCCGCCCCGGGGGGGCCATACAATGAGCAGTTCTTC
CASSAAPGGPYNEQFF
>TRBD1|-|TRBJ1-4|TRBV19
TGTGCCAGTAGTATAATCGCGACAGGGCTTAATGAAAAACTGTTTTTT
CASSIIATGLNEKLFF
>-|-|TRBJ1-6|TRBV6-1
TGTGCCAGCAGTGAAGACCCAGGGCCGTCACCCCTCCACTTT
CASSEDPGPSPLHF
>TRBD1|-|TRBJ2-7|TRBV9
TGTGCCAGCAGCGTAGGACCCGGGACAGGGGTGAGTGAGCAGTACTTC
CASSVGPGTGVSEQYF
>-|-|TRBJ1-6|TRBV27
TGTGCCAGCAGTTTAAGCTGGGGCAGCTCCTATAATTCACCCCTCCACTTT
CASSLSWGSSYNSPLHF
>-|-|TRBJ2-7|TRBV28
TGTGCCAGCAATGACCCGAGGGGGAGAGACGAGCAGTACTTC
CASNDPRGRDEQYF
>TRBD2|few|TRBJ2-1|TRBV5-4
TGTGCCAGCAGCTTCCCACGACTAGCCGGTAACCACAATGAGCAGTTCTTC
CASSFPRLAGNHNEQFF
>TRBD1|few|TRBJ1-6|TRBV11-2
TGTGCCAGCAGCTTAGGGACAGGGAATAATTCACCCCTCCACTTT
CASSLGTGNNSPLHF
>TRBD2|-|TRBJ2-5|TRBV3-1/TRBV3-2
TGTGCCAGCAGCCAATGGATGGGAACTAGCGACGAGACCCAGTACTTC
CASSQWMGTSDETQYF
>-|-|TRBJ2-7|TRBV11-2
TGTGCCAGCAGCTCTCCCCTCGAGCAGTACTTC
CASSSPLEQYF
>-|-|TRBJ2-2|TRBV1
TGCACCAGCAGCCACGCCCCTCCGACTAGCGGGGGGGTGAACGGGGAGCTGTTTTTT
CTSSHAPPTSGGVNGELFF
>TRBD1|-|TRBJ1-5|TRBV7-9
TGTGCCAGCAGCTTAGTAGGGGGACAGGGAGGCAATCAGCCCCAGCATTTT
CASSLVGGQGGNQPQHF